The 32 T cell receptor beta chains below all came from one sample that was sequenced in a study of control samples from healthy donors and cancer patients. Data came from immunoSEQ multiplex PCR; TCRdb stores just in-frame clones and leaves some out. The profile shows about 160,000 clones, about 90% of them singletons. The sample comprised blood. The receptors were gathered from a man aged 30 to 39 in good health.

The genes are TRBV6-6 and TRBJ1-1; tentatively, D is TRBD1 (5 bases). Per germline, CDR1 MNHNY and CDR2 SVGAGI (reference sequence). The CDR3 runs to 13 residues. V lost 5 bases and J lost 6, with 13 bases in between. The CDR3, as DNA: TGTGCCAGCAGTCGACAGCTAAACTCTGAAGCTTTCTTT. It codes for CASSRQLNSEAFF.

DNA of the CDR3: TGTGCCAGCAGCCACCGTGCACCCTCCTACGAGCAGTACTTC. Protein: CASSHRAPSYEQYF. This chain links TRBV6-5 with TRBJ2-7, with D uncertain. The CDR3 contains 14 residues. Per the germline V gene, CDR1 is MNHEY and CDR2 is SVGAGI. Trimming removed 6 bases from V and 0 bases from J, with 12 bases in between.

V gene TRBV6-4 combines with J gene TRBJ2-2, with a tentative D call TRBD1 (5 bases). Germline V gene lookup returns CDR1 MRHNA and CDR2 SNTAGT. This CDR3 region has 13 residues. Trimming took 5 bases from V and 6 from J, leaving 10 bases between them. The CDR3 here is CASSLRVAGELFF. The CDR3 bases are TGTGCCAGCAGTCTCAGGGTGGCCGGGGAGCTGTTTTTT.

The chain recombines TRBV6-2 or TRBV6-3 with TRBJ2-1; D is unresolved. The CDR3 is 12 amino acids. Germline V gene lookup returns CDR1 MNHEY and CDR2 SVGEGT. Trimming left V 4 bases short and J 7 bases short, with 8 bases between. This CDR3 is CASSFTRNEQFF. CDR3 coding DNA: TGTGCCAGCAGTTTTACTCGTAATGAGCAGTTCTTC.

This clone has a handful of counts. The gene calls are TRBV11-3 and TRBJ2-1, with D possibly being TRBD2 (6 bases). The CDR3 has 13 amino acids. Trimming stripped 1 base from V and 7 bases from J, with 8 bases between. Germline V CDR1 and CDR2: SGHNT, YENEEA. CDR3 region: CASSLVGRNEQFF. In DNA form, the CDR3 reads TGTGCCAGCAGCTTAGTAGGGAGGAATGAGCAGTTCTTC.

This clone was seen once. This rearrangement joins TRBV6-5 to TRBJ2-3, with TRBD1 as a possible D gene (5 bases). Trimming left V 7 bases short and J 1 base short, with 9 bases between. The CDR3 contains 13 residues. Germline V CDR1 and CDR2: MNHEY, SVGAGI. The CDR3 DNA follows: TGTGCCAGCACCCTAGGGGGCACAGATACGCAGTATTTT. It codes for CASTLGGTDTQYF.

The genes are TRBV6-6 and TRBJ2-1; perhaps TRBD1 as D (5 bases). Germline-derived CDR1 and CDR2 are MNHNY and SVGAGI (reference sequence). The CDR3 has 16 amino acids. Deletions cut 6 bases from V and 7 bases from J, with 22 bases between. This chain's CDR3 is CASSYGWGGAGNEQFF. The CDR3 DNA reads TGTGCCAGCAGCTATGGGTGGGGCGGCGCAGGGAATGAGCAGTTCTTC.

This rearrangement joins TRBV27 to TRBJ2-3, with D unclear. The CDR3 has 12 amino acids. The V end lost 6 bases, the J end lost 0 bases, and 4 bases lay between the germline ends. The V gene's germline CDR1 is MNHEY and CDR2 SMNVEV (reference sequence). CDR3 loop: CASRLSTDTQYF. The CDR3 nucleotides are TGTGCCAGCAGACTAAGCACAGATACGCAGTATTTT.

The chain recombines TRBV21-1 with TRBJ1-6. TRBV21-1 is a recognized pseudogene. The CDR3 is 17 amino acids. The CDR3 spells CASNSLPGADPDSPLHF. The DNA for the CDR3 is TGTGCCAGCAACTCTCTCCCGGGGGCCGACCCAGATTCACCCCTCCACTTT.

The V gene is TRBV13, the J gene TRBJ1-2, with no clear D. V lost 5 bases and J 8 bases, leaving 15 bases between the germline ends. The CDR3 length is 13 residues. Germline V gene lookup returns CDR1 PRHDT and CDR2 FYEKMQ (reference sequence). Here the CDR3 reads CASSPEVGSGYTF. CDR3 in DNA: TGTGCCAGCAGCCCCGAAGTTGGGAGCGGCTACACCTTC.

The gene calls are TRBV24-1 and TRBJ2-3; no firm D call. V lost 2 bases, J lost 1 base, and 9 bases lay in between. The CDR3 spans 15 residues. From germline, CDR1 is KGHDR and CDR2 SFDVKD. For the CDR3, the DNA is TGTGCCACCAGTGATTCGGGTCGCCGCACAGATACGCAGTATTTT. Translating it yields CATSDSGRRTDTQYF.

The CDR3 bases are TGCGCCAGCAGCCAAATTGGACCAAAGGGAAACATTCAGTACTTC. It specifies CASSQIGPKGNIQYF. V gene TRBV4-1 combines with J gene TRBJ2-4, with no clear D. The germline V gene has CDR1 MGHRA and CDR2 YSYEKL. V was shortened by 2 bases and J by 6 bases, with 14 bases between the two germline ends. The CDR3 is 15 residues long.

The CDR3 here is CASSQGEAGGAKNIQYF. In DNA form, the CDR3 reads TGTGCCAGCAGCCAAGGAGAGGCGGGGGGAGCCAAAAACATTCAGTACTTC. The gene calls are TRBV3-1 (or the pseudogene TRBV3-2) and TRBJ2-4; the match to TRBD2 covers 8 bases. This CDR3 is built from 17 residues. Germline CDR1 and CDR2: LGHDT and YNNKEL (reference sequence). V lost 1 base and J lost 0; bases outside the gene matches: 5.

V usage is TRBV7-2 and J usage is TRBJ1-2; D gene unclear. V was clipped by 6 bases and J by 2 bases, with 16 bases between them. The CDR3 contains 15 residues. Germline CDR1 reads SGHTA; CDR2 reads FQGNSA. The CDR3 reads CASSRRETPNYGYTF. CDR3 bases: TGTGCCAGCAGTCGAAGGGAAACCCCCAACTATGGCTACACCTTC. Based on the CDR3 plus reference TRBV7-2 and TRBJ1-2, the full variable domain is GAGVSQSPSNKVTEKGKDVELRCDPISGHTALYWYRQSLGQGLEFLIYFQGNSAPDKSGLPSDRFSAERTGGSVSTLTIQRTQQEDSAVYLCASSRRETPNYGYTFGSGTRLTVV.

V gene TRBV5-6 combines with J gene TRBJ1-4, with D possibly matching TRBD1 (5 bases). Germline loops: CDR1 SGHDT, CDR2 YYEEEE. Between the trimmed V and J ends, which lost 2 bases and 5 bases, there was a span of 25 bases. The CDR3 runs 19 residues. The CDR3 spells CASSFLPESVSWGNEKLFF. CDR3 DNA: TGTGCCAGCAGCTTTTTGCCGGAGAGTGTTTCATGGGGGAATGAAAAACTGTTTTTT. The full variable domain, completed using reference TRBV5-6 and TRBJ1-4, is DAGVTQSPTHLIKTRGQQVTLRCSPKSGHDTVSWYQQALGQGPQFIFQYYEEEERQRGNFPDRFSGHQFPNYSSELNVNALLLGDSALYLCASSFLPESVSWGNEKLFFGSGTQLSVL.

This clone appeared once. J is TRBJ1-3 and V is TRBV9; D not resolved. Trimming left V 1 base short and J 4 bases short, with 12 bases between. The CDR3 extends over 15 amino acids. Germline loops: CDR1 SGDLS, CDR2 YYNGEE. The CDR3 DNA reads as TGTGCCAGCAGCGTAAGTCAAGATCTGGGAAACACCATATATTTT. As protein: CASSVSQDLGNTIYF.

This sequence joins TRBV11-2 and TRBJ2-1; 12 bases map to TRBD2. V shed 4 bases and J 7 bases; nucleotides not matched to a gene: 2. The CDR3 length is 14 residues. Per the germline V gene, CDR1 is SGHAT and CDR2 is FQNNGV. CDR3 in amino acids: CASSSSGRANEQFF. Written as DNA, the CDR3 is TGTGCCAGCAGCTCTAGCGGGAGGGCAAATGAGCAGTTCTTC.

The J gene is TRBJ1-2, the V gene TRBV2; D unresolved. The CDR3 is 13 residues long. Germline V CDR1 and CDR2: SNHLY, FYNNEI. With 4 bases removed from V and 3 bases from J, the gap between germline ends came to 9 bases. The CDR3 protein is CASSVVPDYGYTF. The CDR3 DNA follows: TGTGCCAGCAGTGTAGTTCCGGACTATGGCTACACCTTC.

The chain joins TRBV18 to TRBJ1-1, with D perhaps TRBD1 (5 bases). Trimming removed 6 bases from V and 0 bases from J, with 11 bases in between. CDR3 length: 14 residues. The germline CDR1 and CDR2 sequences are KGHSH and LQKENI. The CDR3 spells CASSPGTVNTEAFF. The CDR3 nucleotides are TGTGCCAGCTCTCCCGGGACGGTGAACACTGAAGCTTTCTTT.

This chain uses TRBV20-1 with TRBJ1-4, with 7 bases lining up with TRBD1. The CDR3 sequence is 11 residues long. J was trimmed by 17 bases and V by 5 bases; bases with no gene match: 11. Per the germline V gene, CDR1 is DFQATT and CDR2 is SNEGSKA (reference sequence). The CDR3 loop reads CSADRESVPFF. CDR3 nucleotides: TGCAGTGCTGACAGGGAATCGGTCCCTTTTTTT.

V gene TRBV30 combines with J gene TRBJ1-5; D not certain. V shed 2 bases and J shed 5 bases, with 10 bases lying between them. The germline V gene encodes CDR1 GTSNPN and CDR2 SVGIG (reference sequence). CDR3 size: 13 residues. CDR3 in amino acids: CAWSITRDQPQHF. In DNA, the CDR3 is TGTGCCTGGAGTATAACTAGGGATCAGCCCCAGCATTTT.

The CDR3 coding sequence is TGCGCCAGCAGCTTGGATGAGGGTGGTAATTCACCCCTCCACTTT. It encodes CASSLDEGGNSPLHF. V gene TRBV5-1 combines with J gene TRBJ1-6; D remains ambiguous. The germline V and J ends were trimmed by 0 bases and 6 bases, with 10 bases remaining between them. Germline V gene sequence: CDR1 SGHRS, CDR2 YFSETQ. The CDR3 totals 15 residues.

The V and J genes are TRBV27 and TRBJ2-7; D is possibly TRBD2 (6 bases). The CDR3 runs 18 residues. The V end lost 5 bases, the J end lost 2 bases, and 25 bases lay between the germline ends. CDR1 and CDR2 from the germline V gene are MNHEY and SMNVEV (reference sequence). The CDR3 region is CASSSSQPRGVVPYEQYF. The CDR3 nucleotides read TGTGCCAGCAGTAGTTCACAACCACGCGGGGTTGTACCCTACGAGCAGTACTTC.

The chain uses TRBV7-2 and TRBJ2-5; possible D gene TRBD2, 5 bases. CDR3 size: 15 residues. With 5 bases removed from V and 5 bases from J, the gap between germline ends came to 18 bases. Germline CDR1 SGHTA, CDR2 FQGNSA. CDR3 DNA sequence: TGTGCCAGCAGCCGCGAGGCAGGTGGCGGGGAGACCCAGTACTTC. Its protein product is CASSREAGGGETQYF.

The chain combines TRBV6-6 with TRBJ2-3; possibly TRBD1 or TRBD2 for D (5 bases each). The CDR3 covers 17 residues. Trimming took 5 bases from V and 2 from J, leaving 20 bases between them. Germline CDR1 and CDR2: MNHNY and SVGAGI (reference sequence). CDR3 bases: TGTGCCAGCAGTCCGCGTGGGGTGGGACGATTCACAGATACGCAGTATTTT. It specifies CASSPRGVGRFTDTQYF.

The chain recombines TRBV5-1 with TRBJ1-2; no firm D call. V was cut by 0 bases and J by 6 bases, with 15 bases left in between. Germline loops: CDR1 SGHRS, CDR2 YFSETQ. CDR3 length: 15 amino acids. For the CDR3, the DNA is TGCGCCAGCAGCTTGGTACAGCCCCCTCGAGATGGCTACACCTTC. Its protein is CASSLVQPPRDGYTF.

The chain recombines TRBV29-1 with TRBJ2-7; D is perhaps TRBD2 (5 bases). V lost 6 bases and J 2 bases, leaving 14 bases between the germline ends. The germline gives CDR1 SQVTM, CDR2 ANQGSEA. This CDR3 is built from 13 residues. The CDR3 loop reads CSVQMRVTYEQYF. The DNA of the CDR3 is TGCAGCGTCCAAATGAGGGTTACCTACGAGCAGTACTTC.

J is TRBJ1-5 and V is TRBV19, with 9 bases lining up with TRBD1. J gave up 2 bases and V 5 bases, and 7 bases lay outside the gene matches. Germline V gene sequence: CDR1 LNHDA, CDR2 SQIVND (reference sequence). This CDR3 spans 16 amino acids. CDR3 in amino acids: CASSYSWTGGNQPQHF. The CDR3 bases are TGTGCCAGTAGTTATTCCTGGACAGGGGGCAATCAGCCCCAGCATTTT.

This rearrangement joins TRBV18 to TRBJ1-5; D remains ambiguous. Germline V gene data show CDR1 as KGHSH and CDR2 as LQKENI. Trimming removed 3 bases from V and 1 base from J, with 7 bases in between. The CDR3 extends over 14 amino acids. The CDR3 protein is CASSPQESNQPQHF. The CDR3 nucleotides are TGTGCCAGCTCACCTCAAGAGAGCAATCAGCCCCAGCATTTT.

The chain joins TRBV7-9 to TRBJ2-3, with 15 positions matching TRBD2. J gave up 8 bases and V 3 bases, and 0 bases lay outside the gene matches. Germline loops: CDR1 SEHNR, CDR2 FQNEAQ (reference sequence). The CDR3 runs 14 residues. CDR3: CASSLGLAGGTQYF. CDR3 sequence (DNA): TGTGCCAGCAGCTTGGGACTAGCGGGGGGTACGCAGTATTTT.

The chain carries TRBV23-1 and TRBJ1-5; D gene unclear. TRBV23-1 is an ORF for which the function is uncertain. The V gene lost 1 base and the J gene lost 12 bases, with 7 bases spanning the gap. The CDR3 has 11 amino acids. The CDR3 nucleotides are TGCGCCAGCAGTCAATATCCGATCCAGCATTTT. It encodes CASSQYPIQHF.

The CDR3 DNA reads TGCGCCAGCAGCCCAGGGTTGGCCTTGGCCTATGGCTACACCTTC. It yields the protein CASSPGLALAYGYTF. The V gene is TRBV5-1, the J gene TRBJ1-2; weak D call: TRBD1 (5 bases). The ends were cut back, 4 bases at V and 4 bases at J, with 17 bases in the middle. Germline V lookup: CDR1 SGHRS, CDR2 YFSETQ. This CDR3 has 15 amino acids.